These 27 T cell receptor beta chains share one sample of origin, sequenced in a study of T cells in Graves' hyperthyroidism and ophthalmopathy. Amplification of TCR beta CDR3 regions used RNA as the template. HTBI primers drove first-round RT-PCR of the TCR CDR3. TCRdb ran MiXCR on the multiplex PCR reads and lists one entry per CDR3 protein. In the table there are roughly 380,000 distinct CDR3 sequences, approximately 12% of which are singletons. What was sequenced was blood. The receptors shown here come from a man younger than 45 with Graves' hyperthyroidism that later progressed to Graves' ophthalmopathy.

At least ten counts were recorded for this clonotype. The chain is built from TRBV6-1 and TRBJ1-1, with TRBD1 matching over 10 bases. The CDR3 is 15 residues long. J gave up 0 bases and V 6 bases, and 4 bases lay outside the gene matches. The germline V gene encodes CDR1 MNHNS and CDR2 SASEGT. Here the CDR3 DNA reads TGTGCCAGCAGGCGGGACAGGGGTTTGAACACTGAAGCTTTCTTT. Its protein product is CASRRDRGLNTEAFF.

This clonotype was detected many times. J is TRBJ2-1 and V is TRBV6-4, with unresolved D. The V and J ends lost 0 bases and 6 bases respectively, with 9 bases between them. Germline V gene sequence: CDR1 MRHNA, CDR2 SNTAGT. This CDR3 is 14 amino acids long. CDR3 coding DNA: TGTGCCAGCAGTGACTCGACCGAAGGCAATGAGCAGTTCTTC. It specifies CASSDSTEGNEQFF.

This clonotype came up many times. This chain connects TRBV20-1 to TRBJ2-3; D is unclear. This CDR3 has 12 amino acids. The germline V gene encodes CDR1 DFQATT and CDR2 SNEGSKA (reference sequence). The V end lost 0 bases, the J end lost 2 bases, and 3 bases lay between the germline ends. The CDR3 DNA sequence: TGCAGTGCTAGAGAACCCACAGATACGCAGTATTTT. It yields the protein CSAREPTDTQYF.

This clonotype was counted a few times. This chain links TRBV10-3 with TRBJ1-5, with D perhaps matching TRBD1 (6 bases). V was trimmed by 2 bases and J by 7 bases, leaving 12 bases between them. Germline CDR1 and CDR2: ENHRY and SYGVKD. CDR3 length: 14 residues. CDR3 coding DNA: TGTGCCATCAGTGAGATGGCAGGGGTCCAGCCCCAGCATTTT. Translating gives CAISEMAGVQPQHF.

This clonotype was picked up many times. V usage is TRBV5-1 and J usage is TRBJ2-7; possible D gene TRBD1, 6 bases. V lost 4 bases and J 1 base, leaving 15 bases between the germline ends. The CDR3 is 15 residues long. Germline CDR1 is SGHRS and CDR2 is YFSETQ. CDR3 in DNA: TGCGCCAGCAGCCCCTTAGGGGGACGGTCCTACGAGCAGTACTTC. Translated: CASSPLGGRSYEQYF.

This clonotype has ten or more counts. The genes are TRBV27 and TRBJ2-7, with TRBD2 matching 9 bases. V was pared by 6 bases and J by 7 bases, with 7 bases of the junction left unmatched. The CDR3 sequence is 13 residues long. CDR1 MNHEY and CDR2 SMNVEV come from the germline V gene (reference sequence). The CDR3 nucleotides read TGTGCCAGCAGGAGCGGGGGGCCCGGGGAGCAGTACTTC. Protein: CASRSGGPGEQYF.

This clonotype was counted once. Germline and junction disagree at one end, which may indicate a read error. The chain joins TRBV13 to TRBJ2-3; possibly TRBD2 for D (6 bases). The CDR3 totals 17 residues. CDR1 and CDR2 (germline): PRHDT, FYEKMQ (reference sequence). CDR3 protein: CASSLVQKRAGTDTQYF. Written as DNA, the CDR3 is TGCGCCAGCAGCTTGGTCCAAAAGCGGGCGGGCACAGATACGCAGTATTTT.

This clonotype was observed a handful of times. The V and J genes are TRBV7-8 and TRBJ2-3, with a possible D match to TRBD2 (7 bases). V was trimmed by 3 bases and J by 5 bases, leaving 12 bases between them. The germline V gene encodes CDR1 SGHVS and CDR2 FQNEAQ. The CDR3 spans 14 residues. The chain's CDR3 is CASSFGRGLDTQYF. The CDR3 DNA is TGTGCCAGCAGCTTTGGGCGGGGGCTAGATACGCAGTATTTT.

Only a few counts were recorded for this clonotype. This chain joins TRBV28 and TRBJ2-7; D is undetermined. The CDR3 is 12 residues long. Germline CDR1 and CDR2: MDHEN and SYDVKM. The ends were cut back, 2 bases at V and 3 bases at J, with 5 bases in the middle. The CDR3 DNA sequence: TGTGCCAGCAGTTTAACACACTACGAGCAGTACTTC. Its translation: CASSLTHYEQYF. The full variable domain, its missing parts supplied by reference TRBV28 and TRBJ2-7, is DVKVTQSSRYLVKRTGEKVFLECVQDMDHENMFWYRQDPGLGLRLIYFSYDVKMKEKGDIPEGYSVSREKKERFSLILESASTNQTSMYLCASSLTHYEQYFGPGTRLTVT.

This clonotype was seen at least ten times. The gene calls are TRBV28 and TRBJ1-1; D remains ambiguous. Germline V lookup: CDR1 MDHEN, CDR2 SYDVKM. This CDR3 contains 14 residues. V lost 6 bases, J lost 1 base, and 12 bases lay in between. This CDR3 reads CASSLFTANTEAFF. CDR3 coding DNA: TGTGCCAGCAGCTTGTTTACAGCGAACACTGAAGCTTTCTTT.

V usage is TRBV12-3 or TRBV12-4 and J usage is TRBJ1-5; D not resolved. The V end lost 0 bases, the J end lost 0 bases, and 9 bases lay between the germline ends. The CDR3 has 16 residues. CDR3: CASSLAPVVSNQPQHF. The CDR3 DNA follows: TGTGCCAGCAGTTTAGCGCCCGTGGTTAGCAATCAGCCCCAGCATTTT.

This clonotype appeared many times. The rearrangement uses TRBV28 and TRBJ1-5; no firm D call. CDR3 size: 15 residues. Trimming shortened V by 7 bases and J by 6 bases, and 19 bases separated the two germline ends. Germline CDR1 reads MDHEN; CDR2 reads SYDVKM. The CDR3 here is CASTLYKGWGQPQHF. The CDR3 region has the DNA TGTGCCAGCACCTTATACAAAGGGTGGGGTCAGCCCCAGCATTTT.

In its sample, this clonotype was seen a few times. The rearrangement links TRBV6-1 to TRBJ1-4; D unclear. Trimming removed 0 bases at V and 0 bases at J, with 17 bases between. Germline values: CDR1 MNHNS, CDR2 SASEGT. The CDR3 sequence is 19 residues long. CDR3 in amino acids: CASSEAVGVTFATNEKLFF. As DNA, the CDR3 is TGTGCCAGCAGTGAAGCCGTGGGAGTCACGTTTGCAACTAATGAAAAACTGTTTTTT.

This clonotype came up a few times. The rearrangement uses TRBV5-4 and TRBJ2-3; D is uncertain. The CDR3 length is 14 residues. CDR1 and CDR2 from the germline V gene are SGHNT and YYREEE (reference sequence). V was shortened by 1 base and J by 4 bases, with 10 bases between the two germline ends. This CDR3 reads CASSLIDRPDTQYF. CDR3 DNA sequence: TGTGCCAGCAGCTTGATCGATCGCCCAGATACGCAGTATTTT.

The sample holds many counts of this clonotype. The rearrangement links TRBV12-3 or TRBV12-4 to TRBJ2-1; 7 positions agree with TRBD1. The length of the CDR3 is 14 residues. The trim removed 3 bases at V and 4 bases at J, leaving 3 bases unmatched. CDR3: CASSFWDSYNEQFF. The CDR3 DNA sequence: TGTGCCAGCAGTTTTTGGGACAGTTACAATGAGCAGTTCTTC.

This clonotype has at least ten counts. The V call is TRBV28, the J call TRBJ1-5; tentative D call: TRBD1 (6 bases). Germline-derived CDR1 and CDR2 are MDHEN and SYDVKM. V lost 2 bases and J 3 bases, leaving 8 bases between the germline ends. This CDR3 region has 14 residues. CDR3 in DNA: TGTGCCAGCAGTTTACACAGGGACAATCAGCCCCAGCATTTT. It encodes CASSLHRDNQPQHF.

The table lists this clonotype with many counts. The chain is built from TRBV10-3 and TRBJ2-7, with 7 positions matching TRBD1. Germline values: CDR1 ENHRY, CDR2 SYGVKD. The CDR3 consists of 14 residues. Unmatched junction bases numbered 5, after V lost 2 bases and J lost 4 bases. The CDR3 DNA sequence: TGTGCCATCAGTGAGCGGGGCAGGGGGTACGAGCAGTACTTC. Translation: CAISERGRGYEQYF.

This clonotype was found a few times. V and J are TRBV12-3 or TRBV12-4 and TRBJ2-2, with 7 bases matching TRBD1. The CDR3 spans 16 residues. V was pared by 7 bases and J by 0 bases, with 8 bases of the junction left unmatched. CDR3 sequence reads: CASTNTGVTNTGELFF. The CDR3 bases are TGTGCCAGCACTAATACAGGGGTTACGAACACCGGGGAGCTGTTTTTT.

This clonotype was observed a handful of times. The chain combines TRBV20-1 with TRBJ2-7, with 9 bases identical to TRBD2. This CDR3 comprises 15 residues. The germline CDR1 and CDR2 sequences are DFQATT and SNEGSKA (reference sequence). The junction had 6 bases not matched to a gene; V was cut back by 3 bases and J by 0 bases. The CDR3 region is CSARLSGGPSYEQYF. CDR3 nucleotides: TGCAGTGCTAGGCTTAGCGGGGGCCCCTCCTACGAGCAGTACTTC.

The chain combines TRBV7-9 with TRBJ1-3; 8 nucleotides match TRBD1. Losses at the gene ends were 2 bases for V and 8 bases for J; bases not matched to a gene: 14. Germline-derived CDR1 and CDR2 are SEHNR and FQNEAQ (reference sequence). The CDR3 extends over 17 amino acids. CDR3 sequence: CASSLKGSRTGIHTIYF. CDR3 in DNA: TGTGCCAGCAGCTTAAAAGGGTCTCGGACAGGGATTCACACCATATATTTT.

This clonotype has just a few counts. The chain carries TRBV9 and TRBJ2-1; 8 bases fit TRBD1. J lost 6 bases, V lost 4 bases, and 9 bases had no gene match. The germline gives CDR1 SGDLS, CDR2 YYNGEE. CDR3 length equals 15 residues. The CDR3 here is CASSSGGARANEQFF. CDR3 in DNA: TGTGCCAGCAGCTCAGGGGGCGCAAGGGCCAATGAGCAGTTCTTC.

This clonotype was recorded many times. The V and J genes are TRBV11-2 and TRBJ2-7; perhaps TRBD1 as D (6 bases). The CDR3 has 13 residues. Germline CDR1 and CDR2: SGHAT and FQNNGV. Trimming took 7 bases from V and 5 from J, leaving 15 bases between them. The CDR3 nucleotides read TGTGCCAGCACCCTTTACAGGGACCACGAGCAGTACTTC. Its translation: CASTLYRDHEQYF.

This clonotype was seen a handful of times. The rearrangement links TRBV12-3 or TRBV12-4 to TRBJ2-6; unclear D gene. The CDR3 runs 12 residues. The ends were cut back, 0 bases at V and 9 bases at J, with 3 bases in the middle. For the CDR3, the DNA is TGTGCCAGCAGTTTAGCCCTCAACGTCCTGACTTTC. This translates into CASSLALNVLTF.

The rearrangement uses TRBV5-4 and TRBJ2-2; no definite D call. Looked up from germline, CDR1 is SGHNT and CDR2 is YYREEE (reference sequence). V was cut by 6 bases and J by 2 bases, with 8 bases left in between. The CDR3 runs 13 residues. This chain's CDR3 is CASTRTNTGELFF. The CDR3 DNA follows: TGTGCCAGCACCAGAACTAACACCGGGGAGCTGTTTTTT.

This clonotype was observed at least ten times. The V gene is TRBV7-9, the J gene TRBJ2-1, with a weak D call TRBD1 (5 bases). CDR3 length equals 19 residues. V was trimmed by 1 base and J by 7 bases, leaving 26 bases between them. From germline, CDR1 is SEHNR and CDR2 FQNEAQ (reference sequence). The CDR3 spells CASSLGPRFGARGYNEQFF. CDR3 coding DNA: TGTGCCAGCAGCTTAGGTCCTCGGTTTGGGGCGCGAGGATATAATGAGCAGTTCTTC. Full variable domain (rest looked up from reference TRBV7-9 and TRBJ2-1): DTGVSQNPRHKITKRGQNVTFRCDPISEHNRLYWYRQTLGQGPEFLTYFQNEAQLEKSRLLSDRFSAERPKGSFSTLEIQRTEQGDSAMYLCASSLGPRFGARGYNEQFFGPGTRLTVL.

This clonotype was counted many times. The rearrangement links TRBV4-2 to TRBJ2-6; D gene uncertain. This CDR3 contains 15 residues. Germline loops: CDR1 LGHNA, CDR2 YNFKEQ. The V end was cut by 0 bases, the J end by 0 bases, with 3 bases between. CDR3 protein: CASSQDNSGANVLTF. The CDR3 DNA reads TGTGCCAGCAGCCAAGACAACTCTGGGGCCAACGTCCTGACTTTC.

This clonotype came up once. The chain links TRBV10-3 to TRBJ2-3, with 10 positions matching TRBD2. Unmatched junction bases numbered 6, after V lost 2 bases and J lost 1 base. Germline V gene lookup returns CDR1 ENHRY and CDR2 SYGVKD. This CDR3 region has 17 residues. In DNA, the CDR3 is TGTGCCATCAGTGAGCAGCGGGGGGGCCCTGGCACAGATACGCAGTATTTT. Its translation: CAISEQRGGPGTDTQYF.